The present entry profiles one T cell receptor beta chain with its context. What it binds is not known. The sequenced template was cDNA made from the entire isolated RNA. Sequencing used immunoSEQ multiplex PCR; TCRdb keeps in-frame clones, though not all of them. Of 500,000 to 700,000 clones listed, 15% to 19% are singletons. The record originates from a study of beta chain features in type 1 diabetes. Findings and limits, study-wide: More deletions and fewer insertions at VDJ junctions were found in patients with type 1 diabetes. Within the patient group, naive, central memory and Treg TCRB repertoires appeared more similar to each other than within healthy donors. For Type 1 diabetes patients, all four CD4+ subsets carried TCRB CDR3s that were moderately but significantly shorter. Shorter templates may be favored by PCR, equally so in patients and controls.

Sequenced input: naive CD4+ T cells from blood. This clonotype originated in a man aged 18 to 30 in good health.

CDR3 nucleotide sequence: TGTGCCAGCAGCGAAATCCTCCAGGGCGAAGGTGTTAGTCGGTTCTTC. This encodes CASSEILQGEGVSRFF. The chain employs TRBV2 and TRBJ2-1, with D maybe TRBD1 (5 bases). This CDR3 region has 16 residues. Trimming stripped 6 bases from V and 15 bases from J, with 30 bases between. Per the germline V gene, CDR1 is SNHLY and CDR2 is FYNNEI.